The 6 T cell receptor beta chains given below trace back to one sample, sequenced in a study of glioma-infiltrating T cells. The iRepertoire nested amplicon-rescue multiplex PCR amplified TCR alpha and beta CDR3s from RNA. TCRdb re-analysed the multiplex PCR reads in MiXCR, keeping a single row per CDR3 protein. The table includes around 21,000 distinct CDR3 sequences, 20% to 25% detected once. The sequenced sample consisted of glioma tissue, nonneoplastic brain tissue, or PBMCs (not recorded which). All receptors come from a human donor with low-grade glioma or glioblastoma, undergoing nonglioma brain surgery, or in good health (not recorded which).

Note on this clonotype: One base away lies a much larger clone, so this may be a sequencing read error. The chain has TRBV7-9 and TRBJ2-5, with a possible D match to TRBD1 (6 bases). The CDR3 extends over 15 amino acids. V was trimmed by 1 base and J by 0 bases, leaving 9 bases between them. The germline CDR1 and CDR2 sequences are SEHNR and FQNEAQ (reference sequence). CDR3 sequence: CASSLGDRYQETQYF. The DNA for the CDR3 is TGTGCCAGCAGCTTAGGAGACAGGTACCAAGAGACCCAGTACTTC.

Many counts were recorded for this clonotype. The rearrangement uses TRBV7-6 and TRBJ2-1; no clear D. With 1 base removed from V and 4 bases from J, the gap between germline ends came to 2 bases. The germline CDR1 and CDR2 sequences are SGHVS and FNYEAQ. The CDR3 consists of 12 residues. CDR3 DNA sequence: TGTGCCAGCAGCTTAGGGTACAATGAGCAGTTCTTC. Encoded protein: CASSLGYNEQFF.

This clonotype was detected a few times. The chain combines TRBV11-2 with TRBJ2-3; D not resolved. V lost 8 bases and J 5 bases, leaving 11 bases between the germline ends. The CDR3 runs 12 residues. Germline V CDR1 and CDR2: SGHAT, FQNNGV. The CDR3 here is CASSSSGDTQYF. For the CDR3, the DNA is TGTGCCAGCTCCTCCTCGGGAGATACGCAGTATTTT. The entire variable domain, with the rest obtained from reference TRBV11-2 and TRBJ2-3, is as follows: EAGVAQSPRYKIIEKRQSVAFWCNPISGHATLYWYQQILGQGPKLLIQFQNNGVVDDSQLPKDRFSAERLKGVDSTLKIQPAKLEDSAVYLCASSSSGDTQYFGPGTRLTVL.

This clonotype is labeled medium-sized (0.01 to 0.1%). The chain employs TRBV6-6 and TRBJ1-5; D is unclear. Trimming stripped 0 bases from V and 4 bases from J, with 4 bases between. This CDR3 comprises 13 residues. Germline lookup yields CDR1 MNHNY and CDR2 SVGAGI (reference sequence). CDR3 sequence (DNA): TGTGCCAGCAGTTACTCGAATAATCAGCCCCAGCATTTT. It codes for CASSYSNNQPQHF.

The DNA of the CDR3 is TGTGCCAGCGAGGGGGACAGGTCCGCAGATCAGCCCCAGCATTTT. This gives the protein CASEGDRSADQPQHF. The chain has TRBV6-1 and TRBJ1-5; 8 positions match TRBD1. Germline V gene sequence: CDR1 MNHNS, CDR2 SASEGT. V shed 8 bases, J shed 5 bases, and the junction held 11 bases outside the gene matches. CDR3 size: 15 residues.

The sample holds many counts of this clonotype. This rearrangement joins TRBV27 to TRBJ1-4; TRBD1 aligns across 9 bases. The trim removed 4 bases at V and 3 bases at J, leaving 6 bases unmatched. The CDR3 is 16 residues long. Germline CDR1 is MNHEY and CDR2 is SMNVEV (reference sequence). CDR3 region: CASSYRGRGANEKLFF. CDR3 nucleotides: TGTGCCAGCAGTTACAGGGGGCGTGGGGCTAATGAAAAACTGTTTTTT.